Detailed here is one T cell receptor beta chain. This entry belongs to a study of blood T cell repertoires in COVID-19. Original methodology: Reference gene primer amplification in the assay estimated nucleated cell counts. Assay: immunoSEQ multiplex PCR; the TCRdb copy retains only in-frame clones and omits some. V, J and clone size were drawn from that table, and D and trimming were deduced from the DNA. Altogether approximately 320,000 clones are present, roughly 87% being singletons, with the ten largest covering 8% to 9%. This CDR3 contains 14 residues. Germline lookup yields CDR1 ENHRY and CDR2 SYGVKD. Trimming removed 3 bases from V and 3 bases from J, with 11 bases in between. Participant-given clinical history determined each cohort assignment. For recovered donors of Cohort 3, there were two negative PCRs, clearance, or symptom resolution.

The chain has TRBV10-3 and TRBJ1-2; no reliable D call. The TCR sequence derives from a woman younger than 35 who had recovered from COVID-19. What was sequenced was PBMCs or T cells enriched from blood (not recorded which). The CDR3 DNA follows: TGTGCCATCAGTGAACGGGGTCCGGACTATGGCTACACCTTC. It encodes CAISERGPDYGYTF.